The table lists the clone carrying this T cell receptor beta chain with a few counts. Its antigen remains unidentified. Used for diagnoses were clinical symptoms, serum thyroxine and TRAb, thyroid ultrasound and orbital computed tomography. The trim removed 4 bases at V and 6 bases at J, leaving 5 bases unmatched. The CDR3 consists of 15 residues. Germline V gives CDR1 MGHRA, CDR2 YSYEKL. Researchers took RNA transcripts and amplified the TCR beta CDR3 regions from them. HTBI primers were the set used in a first-round RT-PCR of the TCR CDR3. TCRdb re-analysed the multiplex PCR reads in MiXCR, keeping a single row per CDR3 protein. The sample lists under 350,000 distinct CDR3 sequences, over 15% occurring once. This sample was included in a study of T cells in Graves' hyperthyroidism and ophthalmopathy. Study-wide results and limits: Among thyroid clonotypes expanded above 0.001, most also appeared in blood. Ophthalmopathy and stable hyperthyroidism were separated by a 13 V-J model.

The sequenced sample consisted of blood. This TCR derives from a woman between 50 and 59 years old with Graves' hyperthyroidism. The chain employs TRBV4-1 and TRBJ2-2; 10 bases align to TRBD2. The CDR3 DNA reads as TGCGCCAGCAGCCTGGGACTAGCGTTTGCCGGGGAGCTGTTTTTT. It codes for CASSLGLAFAGELFF.